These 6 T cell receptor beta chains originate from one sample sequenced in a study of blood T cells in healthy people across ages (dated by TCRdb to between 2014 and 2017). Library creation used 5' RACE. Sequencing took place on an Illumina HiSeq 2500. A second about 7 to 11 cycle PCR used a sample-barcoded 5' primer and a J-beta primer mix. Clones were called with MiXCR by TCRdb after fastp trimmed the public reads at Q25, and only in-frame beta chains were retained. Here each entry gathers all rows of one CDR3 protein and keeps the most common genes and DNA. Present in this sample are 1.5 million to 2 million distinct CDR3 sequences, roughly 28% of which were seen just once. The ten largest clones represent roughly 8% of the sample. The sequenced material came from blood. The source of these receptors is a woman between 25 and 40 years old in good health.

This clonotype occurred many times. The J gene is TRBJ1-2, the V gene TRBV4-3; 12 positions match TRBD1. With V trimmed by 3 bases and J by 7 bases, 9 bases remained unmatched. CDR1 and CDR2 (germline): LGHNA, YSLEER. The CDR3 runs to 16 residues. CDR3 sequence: CASSQAGTGGIGGYTF. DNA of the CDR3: TGCGCCAGCAGCCAGGCCGGGACAGGGGGCATCGGTGGCTACACCTTC.

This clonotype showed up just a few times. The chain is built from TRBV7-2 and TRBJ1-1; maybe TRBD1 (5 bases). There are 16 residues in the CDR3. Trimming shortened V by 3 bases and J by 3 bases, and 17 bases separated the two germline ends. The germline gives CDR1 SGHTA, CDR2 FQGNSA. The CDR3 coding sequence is TGTGCCAGCAGCTTTAGGGTGCCTACAGGTTACACTGAAGCTTTCTTT. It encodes CASSFRVPTGYTEAFF.

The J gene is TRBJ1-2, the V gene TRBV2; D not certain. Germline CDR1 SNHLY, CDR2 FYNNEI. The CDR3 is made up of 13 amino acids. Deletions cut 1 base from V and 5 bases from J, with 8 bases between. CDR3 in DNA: TGTGCCAGCAGTGAAGGAAGTACATATGGCTACACCTTC. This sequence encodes CASSEGSTYGYTF.

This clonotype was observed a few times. The CDR3 loop is CASRRGGVETQYF. The CDR3 DNA sequence: TGTGCCAGCAGACGAGGGGGAGTGGAGACCCAGTACTTC. This sequence joins TRBV12-3 or TRBV12-4 and TRBJ2-5, with TRBD1 as a possible D gene (6 bases). Trimming left V 6 bases short and J 5 bases short, with 13 bases between. The CDR3 contains 13 residues.

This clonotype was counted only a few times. CDR3 sequence reads: CASSLVAGLAGPTGTDTQYF. CDR3 DNA: TGTGCCAGCAGCTTAGTCGCTGGACTAGCGGGACCGACCGGTACAGATACGCAGTATTTT. This chain connects TRBV7-6 to TRBJ2-3; 12 nucleotides match TRBD2. CDR1 is SGHVS, CDR2 FNYEAQ, per germline. The junction had 14 bases not matched to a gene; V was cut back by 1 base and J by 3 bases. The CDR3 consists of 20 residues.

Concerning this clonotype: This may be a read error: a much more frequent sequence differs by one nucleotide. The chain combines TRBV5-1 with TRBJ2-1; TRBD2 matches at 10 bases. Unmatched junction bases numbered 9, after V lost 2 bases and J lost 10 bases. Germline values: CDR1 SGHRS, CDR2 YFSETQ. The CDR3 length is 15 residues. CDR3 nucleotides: TGCGCCAGCAGCTTCTCCAGCGGGGGGGCCTACGAGCAGTTCTTC. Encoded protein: CASSFSSGGAYEQFF. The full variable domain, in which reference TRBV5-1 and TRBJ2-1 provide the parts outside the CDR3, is KAGVTQTPRYLIKTRGQQVTLSCSPISGHRSVSWYQQTPGQGLQFLFEYFSETQRNKGNFPGRFSGRQFSNSRSEMNVSTLELGDSALYLCASSFSSGGAYEQFFGPGTRLTVL.